What follows is one TCR beta chain and its context. These data originate in a study of blood T cell repertoires in COVID-19. Study overall: The origin of the acute and convalescent COVID-19 samples was the United States, Italy and Spain. In each case, the material was cDNA or gDNA derived from T cells, B-cell-depleted T cells, or PBMCs.

How the authors handled the data: Reference gene primer amplification gave estimated nucleated cell counts. Method: immunoSEQ multiplex PCR; TCRdb's copy keeps in-frame clones and lacks some. From that table come the V and J calls and clone size; the DNA was used to work out D and trimming. The data show tens of thousands of clones, roughly 84% seen once. CDR3 length: 12 amino acids. Germline-derived CDR1 and CDR2 are MNHEY and SVGAGI. Trimming cost V 9 bases and J 8 bases; bases outside gene matches: 6. Sequenced: peripheral blood. This chain connects TRBV6-5 to TRBJ2-3, with TRBD1 matching 9 bases. This TCR was recovered from a woman aged 60-70 years with acute or convalescent COVID-19. The CDR3 loop is CASHDRGGTQYF. CDR3 nucleotide sequence: TGTGCCAGTCACGACAGGGGGGGTACGCAGTATTTT.